This note documents a single T cell receptor beta chain sequence. The entry originates in a study of blood T cell repertoires in COVID-19. Overall study: Sample material is recorded as cDNA or gDNA derived from T cells, B-cell-depleted T cells, or PBMCs.

Per germline, CDR1 ENHRY and CDR2 SYGVKD. The CDR3 has 12 amino acids. V was clipped by 1 base and J by 3 bases, with 3 bases between them. How the authors handled the data: Reference gene primer amplification gave estimated nucleated cell counts. The repertoire was sequenced with immunoSEQ multiplex PCR; TCRdb's copy has only in-frame clones and lacks some. V and J calls and clone size are given by that table; D and trimming were obtained from the DNA. Seen here are 270,000 or so clones, about nine tenths observed once, and the top ten hold approximately 0.85%. Sample: peripheral blood. The TCR was taken from a woman aged 40 to 50 who had recovered from COVID-19. The rearrangement links TRBV10-3 to TRBJ2-5; D remains ambiguous. CDR3 residues: CAISELEETQYF. The CDR3 DNA follows: TGTGCCATCAGTGAGTTAGAAGAGACCCAGTACTTC.